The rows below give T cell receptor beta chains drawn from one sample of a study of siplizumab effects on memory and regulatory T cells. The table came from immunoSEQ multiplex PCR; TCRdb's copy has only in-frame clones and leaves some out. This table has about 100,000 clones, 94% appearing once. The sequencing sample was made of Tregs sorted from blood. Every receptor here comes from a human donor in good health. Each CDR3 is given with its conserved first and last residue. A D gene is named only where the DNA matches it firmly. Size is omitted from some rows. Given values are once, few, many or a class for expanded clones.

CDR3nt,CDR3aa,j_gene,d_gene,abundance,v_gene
TGTGCCAGCAGTTCCGGGACCGTTTATAACGAGCAGTACTTC,CASSSGTVYNEQYF,TRBJ2-7,NA,NA,TRBV28
TGTGCCAGCAGTTACCTGGCTAGCGGGAGGGAAAATGAGCAGTTCTTC,CASSYLASGRENEQFF,TRBJ2-1,TRBD2,NA,TRBV6-5
TGTGCCAGCAGCACCACACAGACCCGGTACGAGCAGTACTTC,CASSTTQTRYEQYF,TRBJ2-7,NA,NA,TRBV11-2
TGTGCCAGCAGTCCACAGGGGGCAGGCACAGATACGCAGTATTTT,CASSPQGAGTDTQYF,TRBJ2-3,TRBD1,NA,TRBV27
TGTGCCAGCTCACTAACCCGAGGGGGCCAGGAAAAACTGTTTTTT,CASSLTRGGQEKLFF,TRBJ1-4,TRBD1,once,TRBV18
TGTGCCAGCAGACGACAGGTAGATACGCAGTATTTT,CASRRQVDTQYF,TRBJ2-3,NA,NA,TRBV6-6
TGTGCCAGCAGTTTACGTTTATCGGGACTAGCGGTGCTCGAGCAGTACTTC,CASSLRLSGLAVLEQYF,TRBJ2-7,TRBD2,NA,TRBV27
TGTGCCAGCAGTAACGAGGCGACAGATACGCAGTATTTT,CASSNEATDTQYF,TRBJ2-3,NA,NA,TRBV7-6
TGTGCCAGCAGCGTAGCGGGAGACACTTACAATGAGCAGTTCTTC,CASSVAGDTYNEQFF,TRBJ2-1,NA,NA,TRBV9
TGTGCCAGCAGCTTAGCTGGAAACACCATATATTTT,CASSLAGNTIYF,TRBJ1-3,NA,NA,TRBV7-9
TGCAGCGTTGAGAGGGCCGCTGGCTACACCTTC,CSVERAAGYTF,TRBJ1-2,NA,NA,TRBV29-1
TGTGCCAGCAGTGGGGGTCAAGAGACCCAGTACTTC,CASSGGQETQYF,TRBJ2-5,NA,NA,TRBV6-1
TGTGCCAGCAGCGTAGACAGGGCGGGCTACGAGCAGTACTTC,CASSVDRAGYEQYF,TRBJ2-7,NA,NA,TRBV9
TGTGCCAGCAGTAACCGGGGTTACACTGAAGCTTTCTTT,CASSNRGYTEAFF,TRBJ1-1,NA,NA,TRBV27
TGCGCCAGCAGTTTTACCCGGACCGGTATCACAGATACGCAGTATTTT,CASSFTRTGITDTQYF,TRBJ2-3,NA,NA,TRBV5-1
TGTGCCAGCAGTGAAATGTGGTTCACTGAAGCTTTCTTT,CASSEMWFTEAFF,TRBJ1-1,NA,NA,TRBV6-1
TGTGCCAGCAGTGAAGGTTGGGGGGGGGCCTCCTACGAGCAGTACTTC,CASSEGWGGASYEQYF,TRBJ2-7,NA,NA,TRBV6-1
TGTGCCAGCAGTGTGGACAGGGGCCTCTTAGCCAAAAACATTCAGTACTTC,CASSVDRGLLAKNIQYF,TRBJ2-4,TRBD1,NA,TRBV28
TGCGCCAGCAGCTCACCGGACAGGGGGCGAGCTAACTATGGCTACACCTTC,CASSSPDRGRANYGYTF,TRBJ1-2,TRBD1,NA,TRBV5-1
TGCGCCAGCAGTGAACGGACGACAGTCAACACTGAAGCTTTCTTT,CASSERTTVNTEAFF,TRBJ1-1,NA,once,TRBV4-1
TGTGCCAGCAGTCTAGGAGTGATTACCTCCTACAATGAGCAGTTCTTC,CASSLGVITSYNEQFF,TRBJ2-1,NA,NA,TRBV27
TGTGCCTGGAGTGTCAACCAAGAGACCCAGTACTTC,CAWSVNQETQYF,TRBJ2-5,NA,NA,TRBV30
TGTGCCACCAGCAAATGGACTAGCGGCACAGATACGCAGTATTTT,CATSKWTSGTDTQYF,TRBJ2-3,TRBD2,NA,TRBV15
TGTGCCAGCAGTCGGACTAGCGGGAGCTCCTACAATGAGCAGTTCTTC,CASSRTSGSSYNEQFF,TRBJ2-1,TRBD2,NA,TRBV5-6
TGTGCCAGCAGCCAGGGACAGGGAAGTAAAAAACTGTTTTTT,CASSQGQGSKKLFF,TRBJ1-4,TRBD1,NA,TRBV27
TGCGCCAGCAGTGACTTTAGCTGGGGGCCCTACAATGAGCAGTTCTTC,CASSDFSWGPYNEQFF,TRBJ2-1,NA,NA,TRBV10-2
TGTGCCTGGACCCCAGGGCAGTCCCTCTACGAGCAGTACTTC,CAWTPGQSLYEQYF,TRBJ2-7,NA,NA,TRBV30
TGTGCCAGCCAAGCTAGTCGGAGCAATCAGCCCCAGCATTTT,CASQASRSNQPQHF,TRBJ1-5,NA,NA,TRBV6-5
TGCGCCAGCAGTCAACAGACTAGCGGGTCCTACGAGCAGTACTTC,CASSQQTSGSYEQYF,TRBJ2-7,TRBD2,NA,TRBV23-1
TGTGCCAGCAGCGTAGGCGGCAGGACTAGGTCCTACAATGAGCAGTTCTTC,CASSVGGRTRSYNEQFF,TRBJ2-1,TRBD2,NA,TRBV9
TGTGCCAGCAGTTATAGGGGTAATAATGAGCAGTTCTTC,CASSYRGNNEQFF,TRBJ2-1,NA,NA,TRBV6-5
TGCGCCAGCAGCGGAGGGGGCGGGGAGACCCAGTACTTC,CASSGGGGETQYF,TRBJ2-5,NA,NA,TRBV5-1
TGTGCCAGTAGTAACGCGGGAGGGACTAGATCCTACGAGCAGTACTTC,CASSNAGGTRSYEQYF,TRBJ2-7,TRBD2,NA,TRBV19
TGCAGTGCTGCGGGGGTGTACGAGCAGTACTTC,CSAAGVYEQYF,TRBJ2-7,TRBD2,once,TRBV20-1
TGCAGCGTAAGGACAGAACACTACGAGCAGTACTTC,CSVRTEHYEQYF,TRBJ2-7,NA,NA,TRBV29-1
TGTGCCAGCAGCGTAGCGGCGGGACTAGCGACAAATACGCAGTATTTT,CASSVAAGLATNTQYF,TRBJ2-3,TRBD2,few,TRBV9
TGTGCCAGCAGCTTGGGCGGACAGGGGGCGCAGCCCCAGCATTTT,CASSLGGQGAQPQHF,TRBJ1-5,TRBD1,NA,TRBV5-4
TGTGCCACCCACGTAACGGGCATCAGCTCCTACAATGAGCAGTTCTTC,CATHVTGISSYNEQFF,TRBJ2-1,NA,NA,TRBV28
TGTGCCAGCAGTCCAGTCGGGAGGGCCTACGAGCAGTACTTC,CASSPVGRAYEQYF,TRBJ2-7,TRBD2,NA,TRBV28
TGTGCCAGCAGCGTAGTAGGATCAGGGCCCTTCAATGAGCAGTTCTTC,CASSVVGSGPFNEQFF,TRBJ2-1,NA,NA,TRBV9
TGCGCCAGCAGGCCCGGGACAGGACTTAAGGATGGCAATCAGCCCCAGCATTTT,CASRPGTGLKDGNQPQHF,TRBJ1-5,TRBD1,NA,TRBV4-1
TGTGCCAGTAGCCCCCAGGGACACATACGTAATCAGCCCCAGCATTTT,CASSPQGHIRNQPQHF,TRBJ1-5,NA,NA,TRBV19
TGTGCCAGTACCCGCAGGGGACTAGGCACAGATACGCAGTATTTT,CASTRRGLGTDTQYF,TRBJ2-3,TRBD2,NA,TRBV19
TGCAGGAATGAGACCCAGTACTTC,CRNETQYF,TRBJ2-5,NA,NA,TRBV20-1
TGTGCCACCAGCAGAGATTTGGGTAGCAGGTTGAACACCGGGGAGCTGTTTTTT,CATSRDLGSRLNTGELFF,TRBJ2-2,NA,NA,TRBV15
TGCGCCAGTAAGGACAAGCAGCAAACTGAAGCTTTCTTT,CASKDKQQTEAFF,TRBJ1-1,NA,NA,TRBV19
TGTGCCAGCAGCGGAGGCAGTAGGGACACTGAAGCTTTCTTT,CASSGGSRDTEAFF,TRBJ1-1,NA,once,TRBV9